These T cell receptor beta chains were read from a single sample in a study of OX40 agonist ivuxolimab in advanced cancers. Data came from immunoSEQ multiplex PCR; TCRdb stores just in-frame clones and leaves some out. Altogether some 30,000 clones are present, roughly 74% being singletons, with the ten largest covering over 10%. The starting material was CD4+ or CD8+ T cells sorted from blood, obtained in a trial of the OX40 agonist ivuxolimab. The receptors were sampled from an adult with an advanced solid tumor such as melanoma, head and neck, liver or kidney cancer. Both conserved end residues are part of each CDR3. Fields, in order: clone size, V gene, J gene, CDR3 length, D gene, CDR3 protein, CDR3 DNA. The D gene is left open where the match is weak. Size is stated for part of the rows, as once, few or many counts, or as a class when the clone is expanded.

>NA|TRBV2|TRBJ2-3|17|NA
CASTRAGTPGRTDTQYF
TGTGCCAGCACCCGCGCCGGGACGCCAGGCCGCACAGATACGCAGTATTTT
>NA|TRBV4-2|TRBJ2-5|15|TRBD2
CASSQERSGGETQYF
TGTGCCAGCAGCCAAGAAAGGAGCGGGGGAGAGACCCAGTACTTC
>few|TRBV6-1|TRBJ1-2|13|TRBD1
CASSGDRANGYTF
TGTGCCAGCAGTGGGGACAGGGCAAACGGCTACACCTTC
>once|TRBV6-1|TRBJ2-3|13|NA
CASSEALGDTQYF
TGTGCCAGCAGTGAAGCTTTAGGAGATACGCAGTATTTT
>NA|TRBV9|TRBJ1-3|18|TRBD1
CASSPRTGVTFSGNTIYF
TGTGCCAGCAGCCCACGGACAGGGGTAACTTTCTCTGGAAACACCATATATTTT
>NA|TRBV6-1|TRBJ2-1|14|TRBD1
CASGTESSYNEQFF
TGTGCCAGCGGGACAGAGAGCTCCTACAATGAGCAGTTCTTC
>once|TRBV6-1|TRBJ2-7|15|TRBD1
CASRSEGTASYEQYF
TGTGCCAGCAGATCCGAAGGGACAGCCTCCTACGAGCAGTACTTC
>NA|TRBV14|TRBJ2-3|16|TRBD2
CASSRGLAGVSDTQYF
TGTGCCAGCAGCCGGGGACTAGCGGGGGTATCAGATACGCAGTATTTT
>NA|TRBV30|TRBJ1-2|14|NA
CAWSVSGWSYGYTF
TGTGCCTGGAGTGTTTCGGGTTGGAGCTATGGCTACACCTTC
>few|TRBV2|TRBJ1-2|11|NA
CASSDGDGYTF
TGTGCCAGCAGTGATGGGGACGGCTACACCTTC
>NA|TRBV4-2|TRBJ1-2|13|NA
CASSQAGAQGYTF
TGTGCCAGCAGCCAAGCGGGGGCGCAGGGCTACACCTTC
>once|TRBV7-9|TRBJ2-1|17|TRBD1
CASSLVLSQGAYNEQFF
TGTGCCAGCAGCTTAGTACTGAGCCAGGGGGCGTACAATGAGCAGTTCTTC
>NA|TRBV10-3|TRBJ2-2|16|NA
CAISEQNSANTGELFF
TGTGCCATCAGTGAGCAGAACAGCGCGAACACCGGGGAGCTGTTTTTT
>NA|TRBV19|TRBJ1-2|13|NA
CASSITDSPGYTF
TGTGCCAGTAGTATAACCGACTCGCCTGGCTACACCTTC
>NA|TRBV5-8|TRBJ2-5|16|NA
CASSLEGDAVVGTQYF
TGTGCCAGCAGCTTGGAAGGGGACGCGGTTGTGGGGACCCAGTACTTC
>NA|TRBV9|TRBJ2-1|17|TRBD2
CASSVRPGLAGGNEQFF
TGTGCCAGCAGCGTACGCCCAGGACTAGCGGGGGGCAATGAGCAGTTCTTC
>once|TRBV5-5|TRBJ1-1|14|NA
CASSFWRGGAEAFF
TGTGCCAGCAGCTTCTGGAGGGGAGGGGCTGAAGCTTTCTTT
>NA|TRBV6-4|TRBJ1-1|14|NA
CASSDSNRNTEAFF
TGTGCCAGCAGTGACTCGAACAGGAACACTGAAGCTTTCTTT
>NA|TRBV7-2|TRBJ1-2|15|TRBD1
CASSLVGGGNYGYTF
TGTGCCAGCAGCTTAGTTGGAGGGGGCAACTATGGCTACACCTTC
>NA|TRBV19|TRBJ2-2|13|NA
CASSLKGTGELFF
TGTGCCAGTTCTTTAAAGGGCACCGGGGAGCTGTTTTTT
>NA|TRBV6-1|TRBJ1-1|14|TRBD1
CASSPGTGNTEAFF
TGTGCCAGCAGCCCCGGGACAGGGAACACTGAAGCTTTCTTT
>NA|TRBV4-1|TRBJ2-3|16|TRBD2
CASSQLSGGARDTQYF
TGCGCCAGCAGCCAATTAAGCGGGGGGGCCAGAGATACGCAGTATTTT
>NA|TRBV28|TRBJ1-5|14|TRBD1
CASSLWAGGQPQHF
TGTGCCAGCAGTTTATGGGCAGGGGGGCAGCCCCAGCATTTT
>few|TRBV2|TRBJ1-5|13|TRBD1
CASAGQGLQPQHF
TGTGCCAGCGCGGGACAGGGGCTTCAGCCCCAGCATTTT
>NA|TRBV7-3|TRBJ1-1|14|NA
CASSPLGGDTEAFF
TGTGCCAGCAGCCCCCTGGGGGGGGACACTGAAGCTTTCTTT
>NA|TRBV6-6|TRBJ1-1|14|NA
CASSYTGLNTEAFF
TGTGCCAGCAGTTACACAGGGTTGAACACTGAAGCTTTCTTT
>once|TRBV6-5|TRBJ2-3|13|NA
CASNQRGTDTQYF
TGTGCCAGCAATCAGAGGGGCACAGATACGCAGTATTTT
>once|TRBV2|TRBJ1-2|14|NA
CASRSGDKFYGYTF
TGTGCCAGCAGGTCCGGGGACAAGTTCTATGGCTACACCTTC
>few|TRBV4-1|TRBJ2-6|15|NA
CASSQERAGANVLTF
TGCGCCAGCAGCCAAGAGAGGGCTGGGGCCAACGTCCTGACTTTC
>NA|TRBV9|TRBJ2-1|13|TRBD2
CASSAYLADEQFF
TGTGCCAGCAGCGCTTACCTAGCGGACGAGCAGTTCTTC
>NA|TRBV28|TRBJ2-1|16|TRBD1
CASSVAGQGTYNEQFF
TGTGCCAGCAGCGTAGCTGGACAGGGAACCTACAATGAGCAGTTCTTC
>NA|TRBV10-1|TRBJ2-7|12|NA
CASSRGGFEQYF
TGCGCCAGCAGCCGAGGGGGGTTCGAGCAGTACTTC
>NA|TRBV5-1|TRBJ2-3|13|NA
CASSLAGVDTQYF
TGCGCCAGCAGCTTGGCTGGGGTAGATACGCAGTATTTT
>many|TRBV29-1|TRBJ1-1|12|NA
CSFLPGVTEAFF
TGCAGCTTTCTCCCCGGAGTGACTGAAGCTTTCTTT
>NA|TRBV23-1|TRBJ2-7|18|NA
CASSHPFTGAIHSYEQYF
TGCGCCAGCAGTCACCCATTCACGGGCGCCATTCACTCCTACGAGCAGTACTTC
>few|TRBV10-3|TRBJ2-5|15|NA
CAISDGGLRQETQYF
TGTGCCATCAGTGACGGGGGGCTTCGCCAAGAGACCCAGTACTTC
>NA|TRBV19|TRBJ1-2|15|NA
CASRSEQGGSYGYTF
TGTGCCAGTAGAAGCGAACAGGGAGGTTCCTATGGCTACACCTTC